The next 14 T cell receptor beta chains were all read from a single sample in a study of T-cell memory formation after mild COVID-19 (dated by TCRdb to the early 2020s). Library generation was performed with 5' RACE. Data came from an Illumina NovaSeq 6000. The raw public reads went through TCRdb reprocessing: fastp at Q25, MiXCR clone calling, in-frame beta chains kept. Each entry merges the rows of one CDR3 protein and shows their most common DNA and genes. The sample data list about 130,000 distinct CDR3 sequences, and about 23% of these were observed just once. The top ten clonotypes cover around 24% of the sample. Sequenced material: PBMCs or a T cell subset sorted from them (not recorded which). These receptors were collected from an adult woman who had mild COVID-19 (a few samples of this study predate the infection). The sample titles of this study are shuffled in the database, so cell type and time point are left out; the donor was told from shared clones.

V is TRBV7-9 and J is TRBJ1-1; possible D gene TRBD1, 6 bases. Germline values: CDR1 SEHNR, CDR2 FQNEAQ (reference sequence). This CDR3 spans 15 amino acids. V shed 5 bases and J shed 0 bases, with 13 bases lying between them. CDR3 sequence: CASSASTGLNTEAFF. The CDR3 DNA is TGTGCCAGCAGCGCATCAACAGGGTTGAACACTGAAGCTTTCTTT. The variable domain in full, completed from reference TRBV7-9 and TRBJ1-1, reads DTGVSQNPRHKITKRGQNVTFRCDPISEHNRLYWYRQTLGQGPEFLTYFQNEAQLEKSRLLSDRFSAERPKGSFSTLEIQRTEQGDSAMYLCASSASTGLNTEAFFGQGTRLTVV.

The chain recombines TRBV6-5 with TRBJ2-5; TRBD2 might be the D (6 bases). Trimming removed 5 bases from V and 3 bases from J, with 16 bases in between. In germline, CDR1 is MNHEY, CDR2 SVGAGI. The CDR3 totals 15 residues. CDR3 sequence: CASSDDAGREETQYF. DNA for the CDR3: TGTGCCAGCAGTGACGACGCGGGGCGTGAAGAGACCCAGTACTTC.

The CDR3 DNA sequence: TGTGCCAGCAGTCCGGGAGACAGGGGCCGGTCGGTCTATGGCTACACCTTC. It yields the protein CASSPGDRGRSVYGYTF. The chain is built from TRBV2 and TRBJ1-2; 8 bases align to TRBD1. Unmatched junction bases numbered 15, after V lost 5 bases and J lost 4 bases. The length of the CDR3 is 17 residues. The V gene's germline CDR1 is SNHLY and CDR2 FYNNEI.

This clonotype was counted a few times. The CDR3 DNA reads as TGTGCCAGCTTCGACGGTCACACCGCCTACGAGCAGTACTTC. This codes for CASFDGHTAYEQYF. J is TRBJ2-7 and V is TRBV6-2 or TRBV6-3, with D hard to call. The ends were cut back, 8 bases at V and 2 bases at J, with 16 bases in the middle. From germline, CDR1 is MNHEY and CDR2 SVGEGT. This CDR3 is built from 14 residues.

This clonotype was seen many times. This chain links TRBV4-2 with TRBJ2-5; weak D call: TRBD1 (6 bases). Germline V lookup: CDR1 LGHNA, CDR2 YNFKEQ. This CDR3 contains 15 residues. V shed 1 base and J shed 5 bases, with 14 bases lying between them. The CDR3 region has the DNA TGTGCCAGCAGCCAAGCGGGGCAGGGGCCCGAGACCCAGTACTTC. Its translation is CASSQAGQGPETQYF.

This clonotype appeared a few times. The chain uses TRBV12-3 or TRBV12-4 and TRBJ2-3, with 11 bases that match TRBD2. The length of the CDR3 is 16 residues. Unmatched junction bases numbered 8, after V lost 6 bases and J lost 3 bases. The CDR3 protein is CASRLAGVERTDTQYF. CDR3 in DNA: TGTGCCAGCAGACTAGCGGGAGTCGAGCGGACAGATACGCAGTATTTT.

A few counts support this clonotype. V is TRBV20-1 and J is TRBJ1-6, with D perhaps matching TRBD1 (6 bases). V was shortened by 5 bases and J by 9 bases, with 20 bases between the two germline ends. Germline values: CDR1 DFQATT, CDR2 SNEGSKA (reference sequence). The CDR3 loop spans 15 amino acids. The CDR3 spells CSAVQGIGFSSPLHF. For the CDR3, the DNA is TGCAGTGCTGTGCAGGGGATAGGCTTTAGTTCACCCCTCCACTTT.

The genes are TRBV18 and TRBJ2-7; TRBD1 agrees at 7 bases. CDR3 length: 14 residues. The germline CDR1 and CDR2 sequences are KGHSH and LQKENI. The J segment lost 6 bases and the V segment lost 8 bases, leaving 13 bases of the junction unmatched. The CDR3 bases are TGTGCCAGCCTTAACACGATGTCAGGGGGCGAGCAGTACTTC. Translation gives CASLNTMSGGEQYF.

This clonotype has only a few counts. The chain links TRBV14 to TRBJ2-7; D is possibly TRBD1 (6 bases). V lost 4 bases to trimming and J lost 2 bases, with 18 bases between them. The CDR3 contains 16 residues. Germline lookup yields CDR1 SGHDN and CDR2 FVKESK. The CDR3 spells CASSPIPGAGTYEQYF. The CDR3 DNA reads as TGTGCCAGCAGCCCCATCCCAGGGGCGGGCACCTACGAGCAGTACTTC. The variable domain in full, completed from reference TRBV14 and TRBJ2-7, reads EAGVTQFPSHSVIEKGQTVTLRCDPISGHDNLYWYRRVMGKEIKFLLHFVKESKQDESGMPNNRFLAERTGGTYSTLKVQPAELEDSGVYFCASSPIPGAGTYEQYFGPGTRLTVT.

The chain links TRBV24-1 to TRBJ2-7; a weak D match, TRBD1 (6 bases). The V end lost 3 bases, the J end lost 3 bases, and 8 bases lay between the germline ends. Germline V gives CDR1 KGHDR, CDR2 SFDVKD. The CDR3 has 13 amino acids. CDR3 bases: TGTGCCACCAGTGATGGGGGCCACTACGAGCAGTACTTC. Translated, it gives CATSDGGHYEQYF.

The rearrangement uses TRBV7-2 and TRBJ1-3; the D is unclear. The germline V gene has CDR1 SGHTA and CDR2 FQGNSA. V was cut by 1 base and J by 4 bases, with 5 bases left in between. The CDR3 spans 13 residues. CDR3: CASSLDRGNTIYF. In DNA, the CDR3 is TGTGCCAGCAGCTTAGATCGGGGAAACACCATATATTTT.

V usage is TRBV5-1 and J usage is TRBJ2-7, with D possibly being TRBD1 (5 bases). The CDR3 runs to 13 residues. The V end lost 0 bases, the J end lost 7 bases, and 11 bases lay between the germline ends. Germline V CDR1 and CDR2: SGHRS, YFSETQ. In nucleotides, the CDR3 is TGCGCCAGCAGCTTGGGTGGCAGGGATGAGCAGTACTTC. It specifies CASSLGGRDEQYF.

This clonotype appeared a few times. At one boundary the junction diverges from the germline segment, which might be a read error. V and J are TRBV7-7 and TRBJ1-1; D might be TRBD1 (6 bases). The germline CDR1 and CDR2 sequences are SSHAT and FNYEAQ (reference sequence). The CDR3 is 13 residues long. The CDR3 reads CASSLHRDTEAFF. The CDR3 coding sequence is TGTGCTAGCAGCCTCCACAGGGACACTGAAGCTTTCTTT.

The chain combines TRBV1 with TRBJ2-2; the tabulated D call, TRBD1, remains unverified against the DNA. TRBV1 is reported as a pseudogene. The CDR3 covers 17 residues. The DNA for the CDR3 is TGCACCAGCAGCCAAGATCTTAGGGGACAGAACACCGGGGAGCTGTTTTTT. Amino acid sequence: CTSSQDLRGQNTGELFF.